The 19 T cell receptor beta chains below come from one sample, sequenced in a study of T cells in tuberculosis. Documented time point: new active TB diagnosis, blood taken before or within 7 days of starting treatment. Using immunoSEQ multiplex PCR, the repertoire was profiled, and TCRdb retains in-frame clones only, with some absent. The table includes about 34,000 clones, 80% to 95% detected once. The material was PBMCs, obtained at tuberculosis diagnosis. The source of these receptors is an adult with tuberculosis.

J is TRBJ2-3 and V is TRBV5-1; 8 bases align to TRBD2. V was clipped by 4 bases and J by 1 base; unmatched bases: 8. This CDR3 region has 16 residues. Germline V gives CDR1 SGHRS, CDR2 YFSETQ. The CDR3 nucleotides read TGCGCCAGCAGCATCCGCGGGGGGAGGGGCACAGATACGCAGTATTTT. It encodes CASSIRGGRGTDTQYF.

This clone was recorded only once. The rearrangement joins TRBV6-5 to TRBJ2-7; tentatively, D is TRBD2 (6 bases). V was pared by 0 bases and J by 2 bases, with 11 bases between. The CDR3 runs to 15 residues. Germline values: CDR1 MNHEY, CDR2 SVGAGI. CDR3 coding DNA: TGTGCCAGCAGTTACTCGCTAGCGTCCGCCTACGAGCAGTACTTC. Its translation is CASSYSLASAYEQYF.

The CDR3 protein is CASSLGRQGSQPQHF. Here the CDR3 DNA reads TGTGCCAGCAGCTTGGGAAGACAGGGAAGTCAGCCCCAGCATTTT. V is TRBV5-6 and J is TRBJ1-5; TRBD1 matches 7 bases. CDR1 is SGHDT, CDR2 YYEEEE, per germline. The CDR3 runs 15 residues. J was trimmed by 6 bases and V by 0 bases; bases with no gene match: 6. The entire variable domain, with the rest obtained from reference TRBV5-6 and TRBJ1-5, is as follows: DAGVTQSPTHLIKTRGQQVTLRCSPKSGHDTVSWYQQALGQGPQFIFQYYEEEERQRGNFPDRFSGHQFPNYSSELNVNALLLGDSALYLCASSLGRQGSQPQHFGDGTRLSIL.

The chain recombines TRBV7-9 with TRBJ2-7; TRBD1 matches at 8 bases. V trimming: 3 bases; J trimming: 5 bases; junction bases outside the gene matches: 6. The germline gives CDR1 SEHNR, CDR2 FQNEAQ (reference sequence). The CDR3 runs 14 residues. This CDR3 is CASSFQGAGNEQYF. In DNA form, the CDR3 reads TGTGCCAGCAGCTTTCAGGGGGCGGGGAACGAGCAGTACTTC.

The V call is TRBV4-1, the J call TRBJ2-5, with 12 positions matching TRBD2. The CDR3 loop spans 17 amino acids. The germline CDR1 and CDR2 sequences are MGHRA and YSYEKL. V shed 3 bases, J shed 5 bases, and the junction held 10 bases outside the gene matches. Here the CDR3 DNA reads TGCGCCAGCAGCCAGGTTCCTAGCGGGGGGGCCATGGAGACCCAGTACTTC. This translates into CASSQVPSGGAMETQYF.

The rearrangement links TRBV5-1 to TRBJ1-4; 7 bases are a match to TRBD1. The germline V gene encodes CDR1 SGHRS and CDR2 YFSETQ. CDR3 length: 16 residues. V trimming: 0 bases; J trimming: 3 bases; junction bases outside the gene matches: 5. In DNA form, the CDR3 reads TGCGCCAGCAGCTTGGAAGGGGGCTGGGCTAATGAAAAACTGTTTTTT. As protein: CASSLEGGWANEKLFF. Using reference TRBV5-1 and TRBJ1-4 for the parts outside the CDR3, the full variable domain is KAGVTQTPRYLIKTRGQQVTLSCSPISGHRSVSWYQQTPGQGLQFLFEYFSETQRNKGNFPGRFSGRQFSNSRSEMNVSTLELGDSALYLCASSLEGGWANEKLFFGSGTQLSVL.

V usage is TRBV6-5 and J usage is TRBJ2-7, with D tentatively TRBD2 (5 bases). Between the trimmed V and J ends, which lost 11 bases and 4 bases, there was a span of 21 bases. CDR3 length: 14 amino acids. Germline V CDR1 and CDR2: MNHEY, SVGAGI. The CDR3 DNA follows: TGTGCCTCCACAACAGCGGTTCCGGTGTACGAGCAGTACTTC. Its translation is CASTTAVPVYEQYF.

The V call is TRBV10-3, the J call TRBJ1-1; D uncertain. The V and J ends lost 9 bases and 1 base respectively, with 12 bases between them. Germline lookup yields CDR1 ENHRY and CDR2 SYGVKD. The CDR3 runs to 13 residues. The CDR3 loop is CAIRLPGNTEAFF. CDR3 coding DNA: TGTGCCATTAGACTGCCGGGGAACACTGAAGCTTTCTTT.

V is TRBV5-1 and J is TRBJ2-1; perhaps TRBD1 as D (6 bases). Per germline, CDR1 SGHRS and CDR2 YFSETQ. Between the trimmed V and J ends, which lost 5 bases and 8 bases, there was a span of 14 bases. CDR3 length: 13 amino acids. This CDR3 is CASRNDRFDEQFF. The CDR3 bases are TGCGCCAGCAGAAATGACAGGTTCGATGAGCAGTTCTTC.

Written as DNA, the CDR3 is TGTGCCAGTAGTCCCACACTGAACACTGAAGCTTTCTTT. It encodes CASSPTLNTEAFF. The chain is built from TRBV19 and TRBJ1-1, with D uncertain. V was shortened by 5 bases and J by 0 bases, with 7 bases between the two germline ends. Germline V gene lookup returns CDR1 LNHDA and CDR2 SQIVND (reference sequence). The CDR3 runs 13 residues.

V is TRBV4-1 and J is TRBJ2-7; 8 bases are a match to TRBD2. V shed 0 bases and J 12 bases; nucleotides not matched to a gene: 7. The CDR3 spans 13 residues. Germline V gives CDR1 MGHRA, CDR2 YSYEKL. DNA for the CDR3: TGCGCCAGCAGCCAAGATGAGGCAGCGGGGGCGTACTTC. Translating gives CASSQDEAAGAYF.

The chain combines TRBV5-6 with TRBJ1-1; 9 nucleotides agree with TRBD1. The CDR3 runs 15 residues. Germline CDR1 SGHDT, CDR2 YYEEEE. Trimming removed 3 bases from V and 1 base from J; junction bases left unmatched: 4. CDR3 sequence: CASSSPGQGNTEAFF. CDR3 sequence (DNA): TGTGCCAGCAGCTCCCCGGGACAGGGGAACACTGAAGCTTTCTTT.

J is TRBJ1-1 and V is TRBV7-2, with 8 nucleotides matching TRBD1. CDR1 SGHTA and CDR2 FQGNSA come from the germline V gene. The J segment lost 4 bases and the V segment lost 1 base, leaving 2 bases of the junction unmatched. CDR3 length: 14 amino acids. CDR3 sequence (DNA): TGTGCCAGCAGCTTAGAAACAGGGGGCACTGAAGCTTTCTTT. It yields the protein CASSLETGGTEAFF. Variable domain in full (rest from reference TRBV7-2 and TRBJ1-1): GAGVSQSPSNKVTEKGKDVELRCDPISGHTALYWYRQSLGQGLEFLIYFQGNSAPDKSGLPSDRFSAERTGGSVSTLTIQRTQQEDSAVYLCASSLETGGTEAFFGQGTRLTVV.

CDR3 amino acids: CASSEQGLGNQPQHF. As DNA, the CDR3 is TGTGCCAGCAGTGAACAGGGGTTGGGCAATCAGCCCCAGCATTTT. The chain combines TRBV2 with TRBJ1-5; a weak D match, TRBD1 (6 bases). The CDR3 contains 15 residues. V dropped 2 bases and J dropped 2 bases, with 10 bases sitting between them. Germline CDR1 SNHLY, CDR2 FYNNEI. Full variable domain (outside the CDR3, taken from reference TRBV2 and TRBJ1-5): EPEVTQTPSHQVTQMGQEVILRCVPISNHLYFYWYRQILGQKVEFLVSFYNNEISEKSEIFDDQFSVERPDGSNFTLKIRSTKLEDSAMYFCASSEQGLGNQPQHFGDGTRLSIL.

The rearrangement uses TRBV18 and TRBJ2-3; D is possibly TRBD2 (6 bases). CDR1 is KGHSH, CDR2 LQKENI, per germline. The CDR3 consists of 18 residues. V was pared by 2 bases and J by 6 bases, with 24 bases between. The CDR3: CASSPDAGDWYRVDTQYF. The DNA of the CDR3 is TGTGCCAGCTCACCAGACGCCGGGGACTGGTATCGTGTCGATACGCAGTATTTT.

A note on this clone: At the DNA level, this CDR3 is encoded by other sequences in the same sample as well. The rearrangement links TRBV2 to TRBJ2-1; TRBD2 aligns across 8 bases. The CDR3 covers 15 residues. The V gene's germline CDR1 is SNHLY and CDR2 FYNNEI. The V gene end was trimmed by 7 bases and the J gene end by 7 bases; junction bases not matched to a gene: 12. This CDR3 reads CASTLGGLGSNEQFF. The CDR3 nucleotides are TGTGCCAGCACCCTGGGGGGACTAGGCTCTAATGAGCAGTTCTTC. Based on the CDR3 plus reference TRBV2 and TRBJ2-1, the full variable domain is EPEVTQTPSHQVTQMGQEVILRCVPISNHLYFYWYRQILGQKVEFLVSFYNNEISEKSEIFDDQFSVERPDGSNFTLKIRSTKLEDSAMYFCASTLGGLGSNEQFFGPGTRLTVL.

The gene calls are TRBV27 and TRBJ1-1; a possible D gene is TRBD1 (6 bases). CDR1 MNHEY and CDR2 SMNVEV come from the germline V gene (reference sequence). This CDR3 is 15 amino acids long. V was trimmed by 5 bases and J by 4 bases, leaving 17 bases between them. DNA for the CDR3: TGTGCCAGCAGTCCTGGGGGCAGGGGCGTCACTGAAGCTTTCTTT. Translation: CASSPGGRGVTEAFF.

This rearrangement joins TRBV5-6 to TRBJ2-5; possibly TRBD1 for D (6 bases). From germline, CDR1 is SGHDT and CDR2 YYEEEE. Trimming removed 6 bases at V and 4 bases at J, with 22 bases between. The length of the CDR3 is 16 residues. The DNA for the CDR3 is TGTGCCAGCACCCATCCAGGGGAGAAAAACCTAGAGACCCAGTACTTC. This gives the protein CASTHPGEKNLETQYF.

This chain uses TRBV27 with TRBJ2-3, with 13 bases lining up with TRBD2. CDR1 MNHEY and CDR2 SMNVEV come from the germline V gene (reference sequence). V gave up 5 bases and J gave up 3 bases; unmatched junction bases: 5. This CDR3 comprises 16 residues. The CDR3 protein is CASSLLGLAGTDTQYF. CDR3 nucleotide sequence: TGTGCCAGCAGTCTACTGGGACTAGCGGGGACAGATACGCAGTATTTT.